This T cell receptor (beta chain) is drawn from a study of PD-L1 blockade in urothelial cancer. Looking at the study overall: Investigators checked blood 3 weeks (second dose) and 6 weeks after treatment start.

A spike-in of synthetic TCR analog templates was added to each PCR. The data were produced by immunoSEQ multiplex PCR, yet TCRdb's version contains in-frame clones alone and is incomplete. The sample lists under 25,000 clones, over 80% occurring once. V was shortened by 2 bases and J by 4 bases, with 10 bases between the two germline ends. Germline loops: CDR1 SEHNR, CDR2 FQNEAQ (reference sequence). The length of the CDR3 is 14 residues. Described time point: peripheral blood 6 weeks after treatment start. Sample: PBMCs, taken around atezolizumab (anti-PD-L1) treatment. V usage is TRBV7-9 and J usage is TRBJ2-3, with D possibly TRBD2 on 5 matching bases. This TCR derives from a man aged 45 to 65 with urothelial cancer. DNA for the CDR3: TGTGCCAGCAGCTTAAGTGGGAGTGCAGATACGCAGTATTTT. It codes for CASSLSGSADTQYF. The full variable domain, completed using reference TRBV7-9 and TRBJ2-3, is DTGVSQNPRHKITKRGQNVTFRCDPISEHNRLYWYRQTLGQGPEFLTYFQNEAQLEKSRLLSDRFSAERPKGSFSTLEIQRTEQGDSAMYLCASSLSGSADTQYFGPGTRLTVL.